This T cell receptor beta chain emerged from a study of EBV T-cell therapy then PD-1 blockade in nasopharyngeal carcinoma. The sample holds a few counts of this clone. The antigen is unknown. The sample contains more than one DNA sequence encoding this CDR3. Regarding treatment: AdE1-LMPpoly-expanded autologous EBV-specific T-cell therapy followed by anti-PD-1 nivolumab. Profiled with immunoSEQ multiplex PCR; TCRdb holds only in-frame clones, not every one. The sample includes some 17,000 clones, roughly 88% of them seen just once. This TCR was recovered from a man aged 35 to 55 with nasopharyngeal carcinoma. Material: CD8+ T cells from blood, obtained at day 0 from a patient whose treatment included autologous EBV-specific T cells and nivolumab.

The chain's CDR3 is CASSGTSGGADTQYF. DNA of the CDR3: TGTGCCAGCAGTGGGACTAGCGGGGGCGCAGATACGCAGTATTTT. The chain links TRBV6-4 to TRBJ2-3; 13 bases map to TRBD2. There are 15 residues in the CDR3. Unmatched junction bases numbered 2, after V lost 4 bases and J lost 4 bases. From germline, CDR1 is MRHNA and CDR2 SNTAGT.